Listed here are 2 T cell receptor beta chains from one sample, sequenced in a study of control samples from healthy donors and cancer patients. The method was immunoSEQ multiplex PCR; TCRdb's version includes in-frame clones alone and lacks a portion of them. The sample contains fewer than 200,000 clones, roughly 90% of which appear only once. What was sequenced was blood. These TCRs come from a man aged 25 to 45 in good health.

The chain recombines TRBV25-1 with TRBJ2-5; D is unresolved. CDR1 MGHDK and CDR2 SYGVNS come from the germline V gene. V gave up 5 bases and J gave up 2 bases, with 15 bases separating them. This CDR3 comprises 15 residues. The CDR3 nucleotides read TGTGCCAGCAGTTTTCCGCCGGGCAGGCAAGAGACCCAGTACTTC. Translated: CASSFPPGRQETQYF.

The chain joins TRBV5-1 to TRBJ2-7; D unresolved. Germline loops: CDR1 SGHRS, CDR2 YFSETQ. This CDR3 is 12 amino acids long. Deletions cut 0 bases from V and 6 bases from J, with 7 bases between. In DNA, the CDR3 is TGCGCCAGCAGCTTGGGGGAAACCGAGCAGTACTTC. Translation gives CASSLGETEQYF.